The rows below give T cell receptor beta chains drawn from one sample of a study of blood T cells in healthy people across ages. TCRdb reprocessed the 5' RACE reads with MiXCR, giving one entry per CDR3 protein. In the table there are hundreds of thousands of distinct CDR3 sequences, approximately 30% of which are singletons. Sequencing was carried out using blood. Receptors were obtained from an elderly woman in good health. CDR3s include the opening cysteine and the closing phenylalanine or tryptophan. Fields, in order: J gene, V gene, CDR3 protein.

>TRBJ1-1|TRBV20-1
CSAPPDGWSTEAFF
>TRBJ1-6|TRBV21-1
CASSPGDPDRCSYNSPLHF
>TRBJ2-3|TRBV11-2
CASSFSGGWTDTQYF
>TRBJ2-5|TRBV7-9
CASRPGLASRQETQYF
>TRBJ1-3|TRBV5-6
CASSKQGISAGNTIYF
>.|TRBV4-3
CASSQGLAGYRRVVYNEQYF
>TRBJ1-1|TRBV14
CASSRILSTNTEAFF
>TRBJ2-5|TRBV18
CASSPPLTGHPSETQYF
>TRBJ2-7|TRBV5-6
CASSEAGKSYEQYF
>TRBJ2-1|TRBV7-6
CASSLAGGAGSEQFF
>TRBJ1-5|TRBV6-2/TRBV6-3
CASSTTKACNQPQHF
>TRBJ1-6|TRBV5-1
CASSPAGQDNSPLHF
>TRBJ2-1|TRBV28
CASSLQPPSYNEQFF
>TRBJ2-7|TRBV10-3
CAISAPDRGSYEQYF
>TRBJ1-6|TRBV7-2
CASSLTFQGFFHF
>TRBJ1-1|TRBV4-3
CASSHPSPGQINTEAFF
>TRBJ2-1|TRBV7-2
CASSFDHSYNEQFF
>TRBJ1-1|TRBV6-2/TRBV6-3
CATKRVLNTEAFF
>TRBJ2-5|TRBV2
CASRAGEKETQYF
>TRBJ2-7|TRBV6-1
CASRETGTSYEQYF
>TRBJ2-7|TRBV6-1
CASSEALDEQYF
>TRBJ2-1|TRBV7-9
CASSSFGRGLLLSYNEQFF
>TRBJ1-3|TRBV7-6
CASSNQGGGSTIYF
>TRBJ2-5|TRBV12-3/TRBV12-4
CASSLSLAGGGRETQYF
>TRBJ2-1|TRBV30
CAWSGGASSYNEQFF
>TRBJ1-4|TRBV3-1
CASSRKTAPFNEKLFF
>TRBJ1-1|TRBV20-1
CSAMGAFF
>TRBJ2-5|TRBV5-4
CASSLDSAREETQYF
>TRBJ2-7|TRBV20-1
CSARDPDLSSYEQYF
>TRBJ1-6|TRBV2
CASSERSNSPLHF
>TRBJ2-7|TRBV5-1
CASSPGTLQVYEQYF
>TRBJ2-1|TRBV7-2
CASSLAPGFNNEQFF
>TRBJ2-3|TRBV5-6
CASTLGSAGSTRQYF
>TRBJ1-4|TRBV7-9
CASSKGGRSYEKLFF
>TRBJ2-7|TRBV28
CASRLYRSSYEQYF
>TRBJ2-1|TRBV5-1
CASSLGGNGYNEQFF
>TRBJ2-7|TRBV12-3/TRBV12-4
CASSLAGGQIYEQYF
>TRBJ1-2|TRBV7-2
CASSNTHGQGLGGHTF
>TRBJ1-4|TRBV3-1
CASRMGGPNEKLFF
>TRBJ2-1|TRBV6-6
CASRTGPGGNEQFF
>TRBJ2-7|TRBV11-2
CASSLIGTSGANERYF
>TRBJ2-1|TRBV20-1
CSARATSGPYNEQFF
>TRBJ2-2|TRBV29-1
CSVSTGGSNTGELFF
>TRBJ2-1|TRBV13
CASSPPGPSALGYEQFF
>TRBJ2-7|TRBV20-1
CSARDRDRSSYEQYF
>TRBJ1-2|TRBV12-5
CASGRGPVSALDYGYTF
>TRBJ2-1|TRBV12-3/TRBV12-4
CASSLERASGASNEQFF
>TRBJ1-1|TRBV6-5
CASSSAGKNTEAFF
>TRBJ1-5|TRBV30
CAWSTGTALSNQPQHF
>TRBJ2-7|TRBV5-1
CASSSKFGRGAYEQYF
>TRBJ1-2|TRBV19
CASTSGGRSLGYTF
>TRBJ1-2|TRBV6-5
CASSYSKLIRGEDYGYTF
>TRBJ1-3|TRBV6-5
CASSYRGSPGNTIYF
>TRBJ2-4|TRBV2
CASSEAPSGGALNIQYF
>TRBJ1-1|TRBV7-2
CASSITGGGEAFF